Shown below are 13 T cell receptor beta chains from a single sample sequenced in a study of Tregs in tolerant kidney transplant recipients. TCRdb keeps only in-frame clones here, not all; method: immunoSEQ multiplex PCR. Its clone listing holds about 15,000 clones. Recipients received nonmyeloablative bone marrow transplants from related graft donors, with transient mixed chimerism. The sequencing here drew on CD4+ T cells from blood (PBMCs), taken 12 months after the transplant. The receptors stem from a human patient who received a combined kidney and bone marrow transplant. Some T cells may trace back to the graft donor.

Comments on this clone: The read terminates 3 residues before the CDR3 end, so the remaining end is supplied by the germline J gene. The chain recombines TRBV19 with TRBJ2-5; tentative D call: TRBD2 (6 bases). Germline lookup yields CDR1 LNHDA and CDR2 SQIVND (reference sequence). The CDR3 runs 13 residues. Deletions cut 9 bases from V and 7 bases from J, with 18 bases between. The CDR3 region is CASGEVSPRTQYF. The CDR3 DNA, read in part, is TGTGCCAGCGGGGAGGTCTCCCCTCGGACC. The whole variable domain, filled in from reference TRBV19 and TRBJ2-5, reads DGGITQSPKYLFRKEGQNVTLSCEQNLNHDAMYWYRQDPGQGLRLIYYSQIVNDFQKGDIAEGYSVSREKKESFPLTVTSAQKNPTAFYLCASGEVSPRTQYFGPGTRLLVL.

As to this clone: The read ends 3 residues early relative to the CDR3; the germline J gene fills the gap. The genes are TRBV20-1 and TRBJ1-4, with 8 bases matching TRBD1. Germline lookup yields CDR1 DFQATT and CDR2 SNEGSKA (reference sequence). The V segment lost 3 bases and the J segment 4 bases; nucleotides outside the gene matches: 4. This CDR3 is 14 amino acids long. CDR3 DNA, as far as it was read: TGCAGTGCTAGTGGACAGGGTAGTAATGAAAAA. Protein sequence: CSASGQGSNEK. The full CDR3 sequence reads CSASGQGSNEKLFF.

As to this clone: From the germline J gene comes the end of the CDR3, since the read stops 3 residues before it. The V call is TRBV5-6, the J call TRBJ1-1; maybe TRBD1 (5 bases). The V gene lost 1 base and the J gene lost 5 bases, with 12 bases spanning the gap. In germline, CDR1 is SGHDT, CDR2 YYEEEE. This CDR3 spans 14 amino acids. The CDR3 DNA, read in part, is TGTGCCAGCAGCTTGTTCGGGGGAGGTACTGAA. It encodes CASSLFGGGTE. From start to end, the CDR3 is CASSLFGGGTEAFF.

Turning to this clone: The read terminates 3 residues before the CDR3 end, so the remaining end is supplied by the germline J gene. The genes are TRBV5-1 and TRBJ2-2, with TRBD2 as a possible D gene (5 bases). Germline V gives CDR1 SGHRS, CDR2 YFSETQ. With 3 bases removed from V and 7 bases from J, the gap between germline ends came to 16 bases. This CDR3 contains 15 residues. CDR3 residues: CASSSGHQAGGELFF. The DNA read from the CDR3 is TGCGCCAGCAGCTCCGGGCACCAGGCGGGCGGGGAG.

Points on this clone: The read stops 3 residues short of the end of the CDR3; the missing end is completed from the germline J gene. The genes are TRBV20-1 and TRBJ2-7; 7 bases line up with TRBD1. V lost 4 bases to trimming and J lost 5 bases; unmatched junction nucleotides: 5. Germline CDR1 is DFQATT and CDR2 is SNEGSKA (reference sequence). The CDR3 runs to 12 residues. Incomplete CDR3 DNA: TGCAGTGCTAACAGGGGTCCGAACGAG. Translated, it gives CSANRGPNE. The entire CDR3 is CSANRGPNEQYF.

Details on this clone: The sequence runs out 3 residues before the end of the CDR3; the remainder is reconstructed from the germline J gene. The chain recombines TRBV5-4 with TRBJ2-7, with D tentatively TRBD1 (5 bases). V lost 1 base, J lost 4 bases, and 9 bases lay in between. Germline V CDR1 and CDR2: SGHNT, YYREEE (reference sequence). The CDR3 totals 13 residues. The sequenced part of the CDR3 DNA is TGTGCCAGCAGCTTGCAGGGTACGTACGAG. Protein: CASSLQGTYE. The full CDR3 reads CASSLQGTYEQYF.

CDR3 DNA (partial): TGTGCCAGCAGCCTAGCGGGAGAAAACACAGATACG. Its translation is CASSLAGENTDT. The entire CDR3 reads CASSLAGENTDTQYF. The chain couples TRBV6-4 to TRBJ2-3; 10 bases line up with TRBD2. The read ends 3 residues early relative to the CDR3; the germline J gene fills the gap. V shed 6 bases, J shed 2 bases, and the junction held 5 bases outside the gene matches. The germline V gene encodes CDR1 MRHNA and CDR2 SNTAGT. The CDR3 totals 15 residues.

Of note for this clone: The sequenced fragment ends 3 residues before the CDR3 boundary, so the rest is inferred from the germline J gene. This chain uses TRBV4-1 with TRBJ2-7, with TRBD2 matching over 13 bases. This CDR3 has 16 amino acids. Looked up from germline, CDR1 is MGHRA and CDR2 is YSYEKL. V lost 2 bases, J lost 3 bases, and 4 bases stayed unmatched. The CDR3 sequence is CASSQPTSGRYYEQYF. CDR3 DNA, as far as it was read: TGCGCCAGCAGCCAACCGACTAGCGGGAGGTACTACGAG.

The CDR3 DNA, read in part, is TGCGCCAGCAGCTCCCTGACAGGAGTCACAGATACG. It is translated as CASSSLTGVTDT. The CDR3 reads in full as CASSSLTGVTDTQYF. The chain is built from TRBV5-1 and TRBJ2-3, with a weak D call TRBD1 (6 bases). Read coverage stops 3 residues before the CDR3 terminus; the germline J gene supplies the remainder. Trimming cost V 3 bases and J 2 bases, with 13 bases left between them. Germline V gene sequence: CDR1 SGHRS, CDR2 YFSETQ. The CDR3 consists of 15 residues.

CDR3 protein: CASSYYRDNSPLHF. CDR3 DNA (partial): TGTGCCAGCAGTTACTACAGAGATAATTCACCC. The rearrangement links TRBV6-2 or TRBV6-3 to TRBJ1-6; D not certain. The sequence runs out 3 residues before the end of the CDR3; the remainder is reconstructed from the germline J gene. V was clipped by 1 base and J by 5 bases, with 6 bases between them. The germline V gene has CDR1 MNHEY and CDR2 SVGEGT. This CDR3 spans 14 amino acids.

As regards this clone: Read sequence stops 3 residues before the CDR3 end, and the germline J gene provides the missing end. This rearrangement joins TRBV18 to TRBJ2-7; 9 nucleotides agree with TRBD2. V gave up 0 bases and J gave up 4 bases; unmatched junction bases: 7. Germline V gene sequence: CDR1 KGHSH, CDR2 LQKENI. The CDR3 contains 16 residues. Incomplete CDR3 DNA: TGTGCCAGCTCACCACCGACGGCTAGCGGGGATTACGAG. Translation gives CASSPPTASGDYE. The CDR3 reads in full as CASSPPTASGDYEQYF.

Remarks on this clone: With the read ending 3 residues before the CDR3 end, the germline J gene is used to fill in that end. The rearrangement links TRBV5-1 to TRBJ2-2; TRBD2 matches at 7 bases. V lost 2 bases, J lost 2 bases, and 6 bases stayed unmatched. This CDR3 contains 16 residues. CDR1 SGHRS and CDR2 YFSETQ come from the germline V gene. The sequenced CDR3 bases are TGCGCCAGCAGCTTTGGGCTAGCGGATAACACCGGGGAG. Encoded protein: CASSFGLADNTGE. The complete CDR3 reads CASSFGLADNTGELFF.

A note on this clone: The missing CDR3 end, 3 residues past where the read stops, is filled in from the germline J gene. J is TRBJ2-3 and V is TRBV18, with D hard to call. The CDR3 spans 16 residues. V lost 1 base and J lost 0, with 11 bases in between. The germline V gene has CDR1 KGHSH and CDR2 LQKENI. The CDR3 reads CASSPLADQSTDTQYF. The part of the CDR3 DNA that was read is TGTGCCAGCTCACCACTAGCAGATCAGAGCACAGATACG.